The 3 T cell receptor beta chains listed next were all sequenced from one sample in a study of blood T cell repertoires in COVID-19. The repertoire was sequenced with immunoSEQ multiplex PCR; TCRdb's copy has only in-frame clones and lacks some. The sample holds some 220,000 clones, less than 90% seen once. The sequenced sample was peripheral blood. All receptors derive from a woman of 80 years or more with active or convalescent COVID-19.

This chain uses TRBV6-2 or TRBV6-3 with TRBJ2-7, with D possibly matching TRBD1 (6 bases). The CDR3 is 14 residues long. V was clipped by 2 bases and J by 2 bases, with 10 bases between them. Germline CDR1 is MNHEY and CDR2 is SVGEGT. The DNA of the CDR3 is TGTGCCAGCAGTTACGTAGGGGGACCCTACGAGCAGTACTTC. It is translated as CASSYVGGPYEQYF.

CDR3 sequence (DNA): TGTGCCAGCAGCTTATCGGGGACAGCAGATACGCAGTATTTT. Encoded protein: CASSLSGTADTQYF. The chain links TRBV7-2 to TRBJ2-3; 7 positions match TRBD1. With 2 bases clipped from V and 4 bases from J, the junction kept 3 bases outside the gene matches. This CDR3 region has 14 residues. Germline CDR1 is SGHTA and CDR2 is FQGNSA.

V usage is TRBV19 and J usage is TRBJ2-5; 9 bases agree with TRBD2. Germline CDR1 reads LNHDA; CDR2 reads SQIVND (reference sequence). J was trimmed by 5 bases and V by 5 bases; bases with no gene match: 6. The CDR3 sequence is 14 residues long. This CDR3 reads CASSEGLAGETQYF. DNA for the CDR3: TGTGCCAGTAGTGAGGGACTAGCAGGCGAGACCCAGTACTTC.